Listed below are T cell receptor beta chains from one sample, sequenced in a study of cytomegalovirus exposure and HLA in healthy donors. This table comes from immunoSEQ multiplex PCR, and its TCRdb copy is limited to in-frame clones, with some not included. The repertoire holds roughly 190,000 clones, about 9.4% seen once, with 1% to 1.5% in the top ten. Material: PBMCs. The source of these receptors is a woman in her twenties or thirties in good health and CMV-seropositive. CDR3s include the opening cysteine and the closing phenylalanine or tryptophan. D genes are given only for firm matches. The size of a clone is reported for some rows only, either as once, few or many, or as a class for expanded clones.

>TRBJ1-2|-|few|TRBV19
CASSPQGNSGYTF
TGTGCCAGTAGCCCACAGGGAAACAGCGGCTACACCTTC
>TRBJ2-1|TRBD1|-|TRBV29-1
CSAALRDRVVDEQFF
TGCAGCGCGGCCCTCCGCGACAGGGTTGTCGATGAGCAGTTCTTC
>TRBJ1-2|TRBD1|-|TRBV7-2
CASSFRTGGNYGYTF
TGTGCCAGCAGCTTTCGGACAGGGGGCAACTATGGCTACACCTTC
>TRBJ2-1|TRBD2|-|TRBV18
CASSPGTSGEQFF
TGTGCCAGCTCGCCCGGGACTAGCGGTGAGCAGTTCTTC
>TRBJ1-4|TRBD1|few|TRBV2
CASSEWGTGNEKLFF
TGTGCCAGCAGTGAGTGGGGGACAGGGAATGAAAAACTGTTTTTT
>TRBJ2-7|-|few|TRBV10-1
CASSGTLLGEQYF
TGCGCCAGCAGCGGGACACTGCTAGGCGAGCAGTACTTC
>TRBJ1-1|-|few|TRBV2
CASRGAYTEAFF
TGTGCCTCCCGGGGGGCCTACACTGAAGCTTTCTTT
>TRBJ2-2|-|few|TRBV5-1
CASRGYGELFF
TGCGCCAGTAGGGGTTACGGGGAGCTGTTTTTT
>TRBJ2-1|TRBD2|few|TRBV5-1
CASSLASGDYNEQFF
TGCGCCAGCAGCTTGGCTAGCGGAGATTACAATGAGCAGTTCTTC
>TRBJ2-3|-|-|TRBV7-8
CASSWRGRTSTDTQYF
TGTGCCAGCAGCTGGAGGGGACGGACTAGCACAGATACGCAGTATTTT
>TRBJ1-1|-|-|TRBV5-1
CASSSTGNTEAFF
TGCGCCAGCAGCTCGACAGGAAACACTGAAGCTTTCTTT
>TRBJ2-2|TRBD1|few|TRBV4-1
CASSHPRGQVLDGELFF
TGCGCCAGCAGCCACCCCCGGGGACAGGTGTTGGACGGGGAGCTGTTTTTT
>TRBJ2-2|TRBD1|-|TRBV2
CASNPTGGIVGELFF
TGTGCCAGCAACCCGACAGGGGGTATTGTCGGGGAGCTGTTTTTT
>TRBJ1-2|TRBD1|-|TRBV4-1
CASSQSKLWYRGERGYTF
TGCGCCAGCAGCCAATCCAAACTATGGTACAGGGGAGAAAGGGGCTACACCTTC
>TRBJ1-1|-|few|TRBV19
CASMRGVYTEAFF
TGTGCCAGTATGCGGGGGGTGTACACTGAAGCTTTCTTT
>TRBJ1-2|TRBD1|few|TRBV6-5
CASSYDRVGGYTF
TGTGCCAGCAGTTACGACAGGGTGGGAGGCTACACCTTC
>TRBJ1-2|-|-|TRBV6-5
CASSYSIENLSGYTF
TGTGCCAGCAGTTACTCTATCGAGAATCTCTCTGGCTACACCTTC
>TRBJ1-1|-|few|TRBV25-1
CASSEFQGMASAEAFF
TGTGCCAGCAGTGAATTTCAGGGGATGGCATCCGCTGAAGCTTTCTTT
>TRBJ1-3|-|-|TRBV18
CASSPSGGSSGNTIYF
TGTGCCAGCTCACCCTCGGGAGGTTCCTCTGGAAACACCATATATTTT
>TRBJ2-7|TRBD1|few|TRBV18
CASSPVQGTGGEQYF
TGTGCCAGCTCACCAGTCCAGGGGACAGGGGGCGAGCAGTACTTC
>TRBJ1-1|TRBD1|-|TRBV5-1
CASSLDRGNTEAFF
TGCGCCAGCAGCTTAGACAGGGGAAATACTGAAGCTTTCTTT
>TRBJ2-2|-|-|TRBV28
CASRKLNTGELFF
TGTGCCAGCAGGAAACTCAACACCGGGGAGCTGTTTTTT
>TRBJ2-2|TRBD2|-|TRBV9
CASSQLAVTGELFF
TGTGCCAGCAGCCAGCTAGCGGTAACCGGGGAGCTGTTTTTT
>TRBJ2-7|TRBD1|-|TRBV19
CASSTSGTGVEQYF
TGTGCCAGTAGTACCTCCGGGACAGGGGTCGAGCAGTACTTC
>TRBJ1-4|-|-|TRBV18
CASSPQRQAINEKLFF
TGTGCCAGCTCTCCCCAACGACAGGCGATTAATGAAAAACTGTTTTTT
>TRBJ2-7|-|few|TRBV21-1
CASSKQKGGLPYEQYF
TGTGCCAGCAGCAAACAAAAGGGGGGGCTTCCCTACGAGCAGTACTTC
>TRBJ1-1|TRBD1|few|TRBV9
CASSVGGQGLNTEAFF
TGTGCCAGCAGCGTAGGAGGACAGGGCCTAAACACTGAAGCTTTCTTT
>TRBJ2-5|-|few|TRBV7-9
CASSLQRAYQETQYF
TGTGCCAGCAGCCTCCAGCGGGCGTACCAAGAGACCCAGTACTTC
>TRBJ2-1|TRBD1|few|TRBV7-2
CASSFDRGSYNEQFF
TGTGCCAGCAGCTTCGACAGGGGGTCCTACAATGAGCAGTTCTTC
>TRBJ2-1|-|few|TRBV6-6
CASSYSGRTLNEQFF
TGTGCCAGCAGTTACTCGGGAAGGACTCTTAATGAGCAGTTCTTC
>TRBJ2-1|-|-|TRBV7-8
CASSHRISGRYNEQFF
TGTGCCAGCAGCCACCGAATTAGCGGACGTTACAATGAGCAGTTCTTC
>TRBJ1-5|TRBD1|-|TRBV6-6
CASRIGQGGNQPQHF
TGTGCCAGCAGAATAGGACAGGGAGGGAATCAGCCCCAGCATTTT
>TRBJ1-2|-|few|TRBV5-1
CASSPGSFNYGYTF
TGCGCCAGCAGCCCGGGGTCTTTTAACTATGGCTACACCTTC
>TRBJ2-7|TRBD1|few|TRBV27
CASSLSGDRVNEQYF
TGTGCCAGCAGTTTATCTGGAGACAGGGTCAACGAGCAGTACTTC
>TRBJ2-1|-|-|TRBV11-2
CASSPGMGRNEQFF
TGTGCCAGCAGCCCCGGGATGGGCCGGAATGAGCAGTTCTTC
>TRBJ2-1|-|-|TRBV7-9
CASSLVASSNEQFF
TGTGCCAGCAGCTTAGTCGCTAGCAGCAATGAGCAGTTCTTC
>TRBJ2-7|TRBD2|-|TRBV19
CASSTGLGYEQYF
TGTGCCAGTAGTACAGGACTAGGTTACGAGCAGTACTTC
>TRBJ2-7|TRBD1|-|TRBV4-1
CASSLGTGGSYEQYF
TGCGCCAGCAGCCTAGGGACAGGGGGTTCCTACGAGCAGTACTTC
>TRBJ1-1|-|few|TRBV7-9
CASSSFPPGGLRDTEAFF
TGTGCCAGCAGCTCCTTCCCACCGGGGGGGCTTCGGGACACTGAAGCTTTCTTT
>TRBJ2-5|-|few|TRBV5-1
CASSHNARGETQYF
TGCGCCAGCAGCCACAACGCCAGGGGAGAGACCCAGTACTTC
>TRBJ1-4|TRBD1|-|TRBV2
CASSELTGTVTNEKLFF
TGTGCCAGCAGTGAATTGACAGGGACCGTAACTAATGAAAAACTGTTTTTT
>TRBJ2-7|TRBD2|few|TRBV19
CASSRGLAGTYEQYF
TGTGCCAGTAGTAGGGGACTAGCGGGAACCTACGAGCAGTACTTC
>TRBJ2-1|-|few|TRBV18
CASSLGGGREQFF
TGTGCCAGCTCGCTCGGAGGCGGGCGTGAGCAGTTCTTC
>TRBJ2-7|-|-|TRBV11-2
CASSLDVSSVEQYF
TGTGCCAGCAGCTTAGATGTCAGCAGCGTCGAGCAGTACTTC
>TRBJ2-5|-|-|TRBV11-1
CASSLSLAYETQYF
TGTGCCAGCAGCTTAAGTCTAGCCTACGAGACCCAGTACTTC
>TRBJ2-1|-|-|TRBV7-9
CASSLYGEQFF
TGTGCCAGCAGCTTATACGGTGAGCAGTTCTTC
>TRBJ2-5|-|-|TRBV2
CASRGRSVETQYF
TGTGCCAGCAGGGGGAGATCGGTGGAGACCCAGTACTTC
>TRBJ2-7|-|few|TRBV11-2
CASSSLGSSYEQYF
TGTGCCAGCAGCTCGCTTGGGAGCTCCTACGAGCAGTACTTC
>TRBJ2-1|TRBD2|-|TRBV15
CATSRDRGGEFF
TGTGCCACCAGCAGAGATCGGGGGGGCGAGTTCTTC
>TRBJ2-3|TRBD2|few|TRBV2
CASSATTSGRGSDTQYF
TGTGCCAGCAGTGCTACCACTAGCGGGAGAGGATCAGATACGCAGTATTTT
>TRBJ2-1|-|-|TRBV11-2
CASSVESGYPYNEQFF
TGTGCCAGCAGCGTGGAGAGCGGTTACCCCTACAATGAGCAGTTCTTC
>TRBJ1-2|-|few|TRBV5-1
CASSLAVSAASIVYGYTF
TGCGCCAGCAGCTTGGCCGTTAGTGCCGCGAGTATTGTCTATGGCTACACCTTC
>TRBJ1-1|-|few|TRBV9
CASSVDTREAFF
TGTGCCAGCAGCGTGGACACACGTGAAGCTTTCTTT
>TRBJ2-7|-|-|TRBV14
CASSQETGPRVDEQYF
TGTGCCAGCAGCCAAGAAACAGGGCCACGCGTGGACGAGCAGTACTTC